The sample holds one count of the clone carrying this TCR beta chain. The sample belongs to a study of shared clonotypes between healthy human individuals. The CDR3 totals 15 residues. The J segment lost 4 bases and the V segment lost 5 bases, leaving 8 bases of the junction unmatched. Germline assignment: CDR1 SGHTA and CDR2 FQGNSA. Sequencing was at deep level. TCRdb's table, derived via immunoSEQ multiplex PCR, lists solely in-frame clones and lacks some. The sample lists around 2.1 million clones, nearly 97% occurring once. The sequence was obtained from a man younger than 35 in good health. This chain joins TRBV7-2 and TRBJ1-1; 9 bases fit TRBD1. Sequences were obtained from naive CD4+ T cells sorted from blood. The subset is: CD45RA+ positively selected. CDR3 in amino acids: CASSPPGQGFTEAFF. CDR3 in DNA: TGTGCCAGCAGCCCCCCGGGACAGGGATTCACTGAAGCTTTCTTT.